The clone carrying this T cell receptor (beta chain) occurred a few times. Its specificity is not known. Sample-barcoded 5' priming and a J-beta primer mix drove a second PCR of about 6 to 11 cycles. TCRdb re-derived calls from the 5' RACE reads in MiXCR, one entry per CDR3 protein. The sample lists just under 900,000 distinct CDR3 sequences, 29% occurring once. The germline V gene encodes CDR1 SEHNR and CDR2 FQNEAQ (reference sequence). V was shortened by 1 base and J by 6 bases, with 12 bases between the two germline ends. The CDR3 runs to 14 residues. This entry is derived from a study of blood T cells in healthy people across ages. Study results and caveats: It was held that the diversity estimates obtained from one million T cells were underestimates. Higher diversity, along with more naive CD4+ cells, distinguished long-lived donors from aged donors.

This chain links TRBV7-9 with TRBJ1-1; D is undetermined. Sequenced sample: blood. The TCR was taken from a woman older than 75 in good health. In DNA, the CDR3 is TGTGCCAGCAGCTTAGATCTCGGCAGAGCTGAAGCTTTCTTT. Translating gives CASSLDLGRAEAFF.